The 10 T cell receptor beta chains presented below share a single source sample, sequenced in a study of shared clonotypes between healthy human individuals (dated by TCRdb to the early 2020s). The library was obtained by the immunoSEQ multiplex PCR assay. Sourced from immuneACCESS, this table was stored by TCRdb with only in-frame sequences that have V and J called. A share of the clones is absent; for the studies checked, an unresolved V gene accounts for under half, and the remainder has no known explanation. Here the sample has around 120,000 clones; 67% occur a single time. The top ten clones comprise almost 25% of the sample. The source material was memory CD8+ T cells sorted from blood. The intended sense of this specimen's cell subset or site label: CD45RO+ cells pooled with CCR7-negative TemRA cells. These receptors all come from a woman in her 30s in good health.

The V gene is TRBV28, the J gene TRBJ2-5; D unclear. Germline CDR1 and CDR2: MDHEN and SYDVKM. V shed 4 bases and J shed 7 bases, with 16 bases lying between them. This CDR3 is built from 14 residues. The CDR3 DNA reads TGTGCCAGCAGTTCCTACCTTGGTCCTTGGACCCAGTACTTC. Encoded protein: CASSSYLGPWTQYF.

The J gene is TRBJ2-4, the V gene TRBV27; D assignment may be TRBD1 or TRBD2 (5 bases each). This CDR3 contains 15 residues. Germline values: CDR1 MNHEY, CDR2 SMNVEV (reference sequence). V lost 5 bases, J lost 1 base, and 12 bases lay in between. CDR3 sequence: CASSPGWGAKNIQYF. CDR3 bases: TGTGCCAGCAGTCCAGGATGGGGGGCCAAAAACATTCAGTACTTC.

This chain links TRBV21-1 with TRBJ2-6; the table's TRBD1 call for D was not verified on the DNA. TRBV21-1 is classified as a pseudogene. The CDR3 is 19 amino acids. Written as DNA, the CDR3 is TGTGCCAGCAGCAAAGTAGGGGACAGGGGACTTCCTGGGGCCAACGTCCTGACTTTC. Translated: CASSKVGDRGLPGANVLTF.

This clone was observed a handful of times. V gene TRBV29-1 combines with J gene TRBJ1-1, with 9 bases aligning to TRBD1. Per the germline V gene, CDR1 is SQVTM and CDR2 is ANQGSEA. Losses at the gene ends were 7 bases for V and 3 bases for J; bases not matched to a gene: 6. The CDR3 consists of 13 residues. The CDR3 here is CSAWDRDYTEAFF. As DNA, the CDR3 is TGCAGCGCCTGGGACAGGGATTACACTGAAGCTTTCTTT.

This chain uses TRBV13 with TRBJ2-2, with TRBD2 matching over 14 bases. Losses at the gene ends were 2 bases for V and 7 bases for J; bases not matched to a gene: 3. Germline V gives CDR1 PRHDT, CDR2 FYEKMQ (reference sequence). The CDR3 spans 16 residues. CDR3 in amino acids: CASSLRLAGGIGELFF. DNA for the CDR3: TGTGCCAGCAGCTTAAGACTAGCGGGAGGGATCGGGGAGCTGTTTTTT.

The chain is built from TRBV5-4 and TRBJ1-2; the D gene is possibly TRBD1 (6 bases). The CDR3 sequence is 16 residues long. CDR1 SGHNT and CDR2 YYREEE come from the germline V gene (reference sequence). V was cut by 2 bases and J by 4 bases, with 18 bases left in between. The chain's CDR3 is CASSFFPGVWSYGYTF. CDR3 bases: TGTGCCAGCAGCTTTTTTCCAGGGGTTTGGAGCTATGGCTACACCTTC.

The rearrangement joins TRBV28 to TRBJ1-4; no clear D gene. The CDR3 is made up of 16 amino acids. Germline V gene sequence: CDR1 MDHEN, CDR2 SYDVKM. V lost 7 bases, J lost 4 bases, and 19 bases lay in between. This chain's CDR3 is CASTQRYSLNNEKLFF. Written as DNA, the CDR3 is TGTGCCAGCACCCAAAGGTACAGCCTGAATAATGAAAAACTGTTTTTT.

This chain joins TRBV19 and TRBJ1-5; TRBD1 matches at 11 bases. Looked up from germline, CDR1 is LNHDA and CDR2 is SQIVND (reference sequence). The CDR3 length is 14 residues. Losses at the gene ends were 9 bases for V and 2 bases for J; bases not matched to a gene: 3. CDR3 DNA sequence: TGTGCCAGCGGACAGGGGGCTCGCAATCAGCCCCAGCATTTT. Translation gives CASGQGARNQPQHF.

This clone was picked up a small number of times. CDR3 residues: CATSREREGGTDTQYF. The CDR3 DNA is TGTGCCACCAGCAGAGAGCGGGAGGGCGGCACAGATACGCAGTATTTT. V usage is TRBV15 and J usage is TRBJ2-3, with 9 bases lining up with TRBD2. This CDR3 has 16 residues. J was trimmed by 1 base and V by 0 bases; bases with no gene match: 2. From germline, CDR1 is LNHNV and CDR2 YYDKDF (reference sequence).

The CDR3 DNA is TGTGCCAGCAGGGGCCTTTCTAGCGTCAATGAGCAGTTCTTC. Translating it yields CASRGLSSVNEQFF. The J gene is TRBJ2-1, the V gene TRBV2; a weak D match, TRBD2 (6 bases). Germline lookup yields CDR1 SNHLY and CDR2 FYNNEI. The CDR3 runs 14 residues. V lost 6 bases, J lost 6 bases, and 15 bases lay in between.